These 10 T cell receptor beta chains originate from one sample sequenced in a study of cytomegalovirus exposure and HLA in healthy donors. It was with 60 Vbeta and 13 Jbeta primers that the PCR ran. Sequencing was performed with immunoSEQ multiplex PCR; in TCRdb, only in-frame clones are kept and a portion is missing. The data contain roughly 160,000 clones, approximately 78% of them seen just once; the ten biggest clones take up approximately 2.4%. Specimen: PBMCs. The source of these receptors is a male donor in good health and CMV-seronegative.

V is TRBV7-3 and J is TRBJ2-7; 10 bases are a match to TRBD2. The CDR3 extends over 15 amino acids. Germline V gene sequence: CDR1 SGHTA, CDR2 FQGTGA. The ends lost 6 bases at V and 1 base at J; junction bases unmatched: 6. The CDR3 is CASSPGTSASYEQYF. The DNA for the CDR3 is TGTGCCAGCAGTCCGGGGACTAGCGCTTCCTACGAGCAGTACTTC.

This sequence joins TRBV15 and TRBJ2-1; D may be TRBD1 (6 bases). The CDR3 has 16 residues. The V gene lost 3 bases and the J gene lost 3 bases, with 15 bases spanning the gap. Germline V CDR1 and CDR2: LNHNV, YYDKDF (reference sequence). CDR3: CATSRGDRIGYNEQFF. DNA for the CDR3: TGTGCCACCAGCAGGGGTGACAGGATAGGCTACAATGAGCAGTTCTTC. The full variable domain, its missing parts supplied by reference TRBV15 and TRBJ2-1, is DAMVIQNPRYQVTQFGKPVTLSCSQTLNHNVMYWYQQKSSQAPKLLFHYYDKDFNNEADTPDNFQSRRPNTSFCFLDIRSPGLGDTAMYLCATSRGDRIGYNEQFFGPGTRLTVL.

This clone is a singleton in its sample. One junction end does not reproduce the germline sequence, and a read error may be involved. This rearrangement joins TRBV30 to TRBJ1-2, with D unresolved. The length of the CDR3 is 13 residues. The germline V gene has CDR1 GTSNPN and CDR2 SVGIG (reference sequence). This chain's CDR3 is CAWSAVGSDGYPF. CDR3 coding DNA: TGTGCCTGGAGCGCAGTCGGGTCTGATGGCTACCCCTTC.

The chain carries TRBV18 and TRBJ2-1, with 8 positions matching TRBD2. Losses at the gene ends were 0 bases for V and 0 bases for J; bases not matched to a gene: 1. This CDR3 has 16 residues. Looked up from germline, CDR1 is KGHSH and CDR2 is LQKENI. In DNA form, the CDR3 reads TGTGCCAGCTCACCACCTAGCGGGACCTCCTACAATGAGCAGTTCTTC. This encodes CASSPPSGTSYNEQFF.

V and J are TRBV9 and TRBJ2-1; the match to TRBD2 covers 8 bases. CDR1 and CDR2 from the germline V gene are SGDLS and YYNGEE. The CDR3 has 16 residues. V shed 4 bases, J shed 7 bases, and the junction held 13 bases outside the gene matches. Here the CDR3 reads CASSPYLRGALNEQFF. CDR3 in DNA: TGTGCCAGCAGCCCCTACTTGCGGGGGGCTTTGAATGAGCAGTTCTTC.

The chain links TRBV5-1 to TRBJ2-7; no firm D call. The germline gives CDR1 SGHRS, CDR2 YFSETQ. The CDR3 totals 13 residues. Trimming shortened V by 2 bases and J by 0 bases, and 6 bases separated the two germline ends. This CDR3 reads CASSLTVSYEQYF. The CDR3, as DNA: TGCGCCAGCAGCTTAACGGTCTCCTACGAGCAGTACTTC.

The rearrangement uses TRBV19 and TRBJ2-6, with TRBD1 matching 10 bases. Germline lookup yields CDR1 LNHDA and CDR2 SQIVND (reference sequence). This CDR3 is built from 17 residues. Germline trimming cut 6 bases from V and 2 bases from J; bases unmatched to any gene: 7. CDR3 nucleotides: TGTGCCAGTAGGGGTTGGACAGGGGGAACTGGGGCCAACGTCCTGACTTTC. Its translation is CASRGWTGGTGANVLTF.

The chain recombines TRBV5-1 with TRBJ1-1; D unresolved. Germline assignment: CDR1 SGHRS and CDR2 YFSETQ. V was shortened by 4 bases and J by 0 bases, with 10 bases between the two germline ends. The CDR3 has 14 residues. The CDR3 DNA reads TGCGCCAGCAGCCCGAGGAGGGTGAACACTGAAGCTTTCTTT. Its translation is CASSPRRVNTEAFF.

This sequence joins TRBV4-3 and TRBJ2-7; D might be TRBD1 (5 bases). The CDR3 runs 14 residues. V dropped 2 bases and J dropped 6 bases, with 14 bases sitting between them. Germline V lookup: CDR1 LGHNA, CDR2 YSLEER. In nucleotides, the CDR3 is TGCGCCAGCAGCCAATCTGTTGGGGCGCGCGAGCAGTACTTC. Encoded protein: CASSQSVGAREQYF.

CDR3 residues: CASSPPGRDEQYF. The DNA for the CDR3 is TGTGCCAGCTCACCACCGGGGAGGGACGAGCAGTACTTC. The rearrangement joins TRBV18 to TRBJ2-7; 7 bases are a match to TRBD2. This CDR3 spans 13 amino acids. V shed 0 bases, J shed 5 bases, and the junction held 1 base outside the gene matches. The V gene's germline CDR1 is KGHSH and CDR2 LQKENI. The whole variable domain, remainder taken from reference TRBV18 and TRBJ2-7, is NAGVMQNPRHLVRRRGQEARLRCSPMKGHSHVYWYRQLPEEGLKFMVYLQKENIIDESGMPKERFSAEFPKEGPSILRIQQVVRGDSAAYFCASSPPGRDEQYFGPGTRLTVT.